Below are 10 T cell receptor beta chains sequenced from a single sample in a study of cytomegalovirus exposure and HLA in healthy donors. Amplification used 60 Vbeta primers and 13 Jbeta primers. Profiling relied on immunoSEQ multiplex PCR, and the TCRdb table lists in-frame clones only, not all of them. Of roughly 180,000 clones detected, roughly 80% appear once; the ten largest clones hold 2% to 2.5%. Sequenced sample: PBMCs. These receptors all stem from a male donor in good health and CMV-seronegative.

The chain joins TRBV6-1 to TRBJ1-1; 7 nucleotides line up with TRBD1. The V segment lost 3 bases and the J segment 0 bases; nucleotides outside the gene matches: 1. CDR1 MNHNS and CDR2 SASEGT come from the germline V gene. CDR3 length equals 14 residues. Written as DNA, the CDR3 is TGTGCCAGCAGTGAGAGGGGGCTGAACACTGAAGCTTTCTTT. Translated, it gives CASSERGLNTEAFF.

The CDR3 bases are TGTGCCAGCAGCGTCGGGACAGGGGCGATAAGATCACCCCTCCACTTT. Translated: CASSVGTGAIRSPLHF. V usage is TRBV9 and J usage is TRBJ1-6; 10 nucleotides line up with TRBD1. V lost 2 bases and J lost 10; bases outside the gene matches: 9. The germline gives CDR1 SGDLS, CDR2 YYNGEE. The CDR3 contains 16 residues.

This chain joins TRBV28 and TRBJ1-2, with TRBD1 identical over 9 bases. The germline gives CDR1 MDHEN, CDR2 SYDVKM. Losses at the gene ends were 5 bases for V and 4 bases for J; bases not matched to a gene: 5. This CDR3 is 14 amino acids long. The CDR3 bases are TGTGCCAGCAGTCCACCGGGACAGGGCTATGGCTACACCTTC. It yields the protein CASSPPGQGYGYTF.

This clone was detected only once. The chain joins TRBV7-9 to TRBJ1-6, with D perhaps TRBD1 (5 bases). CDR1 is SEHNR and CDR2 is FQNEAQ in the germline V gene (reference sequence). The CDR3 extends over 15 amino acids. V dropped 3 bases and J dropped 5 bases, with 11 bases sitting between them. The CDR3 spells CASSLADIDNSPLHF. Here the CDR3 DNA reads TGTGCCAGCAGCTTGGCGGACATAGATAATTCACCCCTCCACTTT.

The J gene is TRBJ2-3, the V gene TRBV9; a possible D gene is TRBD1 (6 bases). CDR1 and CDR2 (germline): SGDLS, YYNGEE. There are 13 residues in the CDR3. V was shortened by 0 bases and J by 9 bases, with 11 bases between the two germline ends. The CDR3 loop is CASSVDEGGTQYF. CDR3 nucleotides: TGTGCCAGCAGCGTAGACGAAGGGGGAACGCAGTATTTT.

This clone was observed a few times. CDR3 in amino acids: CASSLTRGPYEQYF. CDR3 nucleotide sequence: TGCGCCAGCAGCTTGACTAGGGGGCCATACGAGCAGTACTTC. V and J are TRBV5-1 and TRBJ2-7; 7 nucleotides align to TRBD1. The CDR3 consists of 14 residues. V was clipped by 1 base and J by 4 bases; unmatched bases: 5. Germline-derived CDR1 and CDR2 are SGHRS and YFSETQ.

CDR3 coding DNA: TGTGCCAGCAGTATAACTGGACAGGGGAATTCACCCCTCCACTTT. Amino acid sequence: CASSITGQGNSPLHF. The gene calls are TRBV27 and TRBJ1-6, with 9 nucleotides matching TRBD1. Trimming at V came to 5 bases and at J to 7 bases, leaving 6 bases not matched to a gene. The CDR3 runs to 15 residues. CDR1 is MNHEY, CDR2 SMNVEV, per germline (reference sequence).

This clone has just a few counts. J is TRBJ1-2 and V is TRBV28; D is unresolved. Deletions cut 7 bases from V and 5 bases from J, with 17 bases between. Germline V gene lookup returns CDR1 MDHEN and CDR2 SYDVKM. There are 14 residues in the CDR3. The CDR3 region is CASKEAGMLYGYTF. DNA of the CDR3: TGTGCCAGCAAAGAGGCCGGGATGCTTTATGGCTACACCTTC.

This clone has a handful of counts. The CDR3, as DNA: TGCGCCAGCAGCGGGATCGGAGGTAATGAAAAACTGTTTTTT. It specifies CASSGIGGNEKLFF. The chain employs TRBV5-1 and TRBJ1-4, with D unresolved. V gave up 4 bases and J gave up 4 bases, with 11 bases separating them. This CDR3 is built from 14 residues. CDR1 and CDR2 from the germline V gene are SGHRS and YFSETQ.

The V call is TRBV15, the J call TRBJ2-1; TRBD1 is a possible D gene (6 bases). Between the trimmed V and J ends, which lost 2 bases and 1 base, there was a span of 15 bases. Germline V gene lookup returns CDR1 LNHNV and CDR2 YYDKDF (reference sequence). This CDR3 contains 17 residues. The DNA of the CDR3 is TGTGCCACCAGCAGACCAATGACAGGACTTTCCTACAATGAGCAGTTCTTC. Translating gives CATSRPMTGLSYNEQFF. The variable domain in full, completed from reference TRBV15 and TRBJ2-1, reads DAMVIQNPRYQVTQFGKPVTLSCSQTLNHNVMYWYQQKSSQAPKLLFHYYDKDFNNEADTPDNFQSRRPNTSFCFLDIRSPGLGDTAMYLCATSRPMTGLSYNEQFFGPGTRLTVL.